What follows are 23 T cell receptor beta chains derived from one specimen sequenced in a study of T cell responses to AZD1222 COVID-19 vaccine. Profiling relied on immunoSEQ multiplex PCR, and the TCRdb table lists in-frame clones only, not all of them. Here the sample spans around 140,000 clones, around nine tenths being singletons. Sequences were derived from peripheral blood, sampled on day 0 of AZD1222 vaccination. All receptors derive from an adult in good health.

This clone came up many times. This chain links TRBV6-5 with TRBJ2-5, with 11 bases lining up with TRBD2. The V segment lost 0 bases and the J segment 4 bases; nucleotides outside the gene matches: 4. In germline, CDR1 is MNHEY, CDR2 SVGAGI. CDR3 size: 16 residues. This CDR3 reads CASSYSSGGATETQYF. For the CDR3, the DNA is TGTGCCAGCAGTTACTCTAGCGGGGGGGCCACAGAGACCCAGTACTTC.

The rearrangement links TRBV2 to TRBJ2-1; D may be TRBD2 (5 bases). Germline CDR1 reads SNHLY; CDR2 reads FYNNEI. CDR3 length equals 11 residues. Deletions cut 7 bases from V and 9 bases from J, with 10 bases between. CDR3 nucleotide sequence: TGTGCCAGCAAACTTAGCGCTGAGCAGTTCTTC. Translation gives CASKLSAEQFF.

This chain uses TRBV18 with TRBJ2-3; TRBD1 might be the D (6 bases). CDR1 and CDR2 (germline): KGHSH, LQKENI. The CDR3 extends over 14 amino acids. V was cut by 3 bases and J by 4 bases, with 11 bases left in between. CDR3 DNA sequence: TGTGCCAGCTCACCGAATTCAGGGGCAGATACGCAGTATTTT. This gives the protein CASSPNSGADTQYF.

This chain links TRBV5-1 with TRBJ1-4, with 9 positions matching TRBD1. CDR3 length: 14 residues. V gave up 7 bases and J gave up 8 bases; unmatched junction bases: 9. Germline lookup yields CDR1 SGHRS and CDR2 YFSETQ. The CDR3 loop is CASALRDRAEKLFF. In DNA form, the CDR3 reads TGCGCCAGCGCCCTCCGGGACAGGGCGGAAAAACTGTTTTTT.

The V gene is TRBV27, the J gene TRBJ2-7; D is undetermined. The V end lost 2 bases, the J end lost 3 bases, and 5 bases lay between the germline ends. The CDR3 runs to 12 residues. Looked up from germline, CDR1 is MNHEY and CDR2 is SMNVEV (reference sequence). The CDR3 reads CASSLRGYEQYF. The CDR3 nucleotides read TGTGCCAGCAGTTTACGAGGCTACGAGCAGTACTTC.

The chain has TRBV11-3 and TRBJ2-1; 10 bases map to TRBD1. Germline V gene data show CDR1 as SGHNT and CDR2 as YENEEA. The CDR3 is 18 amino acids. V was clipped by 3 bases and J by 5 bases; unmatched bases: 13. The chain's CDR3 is CASSLGPSGTGVHNEQFF. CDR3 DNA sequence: TGTGCCAGCAGCTTGGGGCCTTCCGGGACAGGGGTCCACAATGAGCAGTTCTTC.

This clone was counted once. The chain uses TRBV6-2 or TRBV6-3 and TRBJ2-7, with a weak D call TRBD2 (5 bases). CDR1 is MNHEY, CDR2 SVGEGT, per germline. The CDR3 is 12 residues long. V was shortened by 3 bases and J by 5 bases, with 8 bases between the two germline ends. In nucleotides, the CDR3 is TGTGCCAGCAGTTATCGGCGGGACGAGCAGTACTTC. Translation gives CASSYRRDEQYF.

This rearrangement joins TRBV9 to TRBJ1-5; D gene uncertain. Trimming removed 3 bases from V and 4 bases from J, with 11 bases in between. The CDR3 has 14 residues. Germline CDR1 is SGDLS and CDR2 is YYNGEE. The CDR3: CASSEEGGNQPQHF. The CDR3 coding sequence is TGTGCCAGCAGCGAGGAGGGTGGAAATCAGCCCCAGCATTTT.

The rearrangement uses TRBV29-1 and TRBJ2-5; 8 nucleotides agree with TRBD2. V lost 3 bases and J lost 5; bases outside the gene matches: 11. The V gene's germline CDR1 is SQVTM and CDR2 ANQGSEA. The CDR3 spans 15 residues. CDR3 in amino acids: CSVDTFSGNGETQYF. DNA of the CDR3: TGCAGCGTTGATACATTTAGCGGGAACGGGGAGACCCAGTACTTC. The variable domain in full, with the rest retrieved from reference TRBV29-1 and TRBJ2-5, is SAVISQKPSRDICQRGTSLTIQCQVDSQVTMMFWYRQQPGQSLTLIATANQGSEATYESGFVIDKFPISRPNLTFSTLTVSNMSPEDSSIYLCSVDTFSGNGETQYFGPGTRLLVL.

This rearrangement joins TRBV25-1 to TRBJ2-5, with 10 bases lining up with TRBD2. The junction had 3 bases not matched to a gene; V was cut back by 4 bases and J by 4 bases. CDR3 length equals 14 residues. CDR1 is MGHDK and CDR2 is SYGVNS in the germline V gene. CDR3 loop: CASSASGRAETQYF. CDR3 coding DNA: TGTGCCAGCAGTGCCAGCGGGAGGGCAGAGACCCAGTACTTC.

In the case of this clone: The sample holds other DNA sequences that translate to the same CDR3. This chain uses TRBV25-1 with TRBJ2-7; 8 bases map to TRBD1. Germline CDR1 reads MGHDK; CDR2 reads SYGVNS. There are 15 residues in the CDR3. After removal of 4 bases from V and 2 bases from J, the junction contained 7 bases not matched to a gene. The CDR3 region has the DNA TGTGCCAGCAGTGTCTCCGGGACAGGCCCCTACGAGCAGTACTTC. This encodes CASSVSGTGPYEQYF.

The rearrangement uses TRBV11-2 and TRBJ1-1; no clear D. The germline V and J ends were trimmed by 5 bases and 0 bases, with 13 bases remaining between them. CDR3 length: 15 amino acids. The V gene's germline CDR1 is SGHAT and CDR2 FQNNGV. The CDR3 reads CASSPLHWVNTEAFF. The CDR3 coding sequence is TGTGCCAGCAGCCCTCTTCACTGGGTGAACACTGAAGCTTTCTTT.

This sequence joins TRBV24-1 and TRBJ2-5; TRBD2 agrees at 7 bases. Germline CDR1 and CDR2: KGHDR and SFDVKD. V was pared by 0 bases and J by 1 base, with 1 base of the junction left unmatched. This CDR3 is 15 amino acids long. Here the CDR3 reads CATSDLGEGQETQYF. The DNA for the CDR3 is TGTGCCACCAGTGATTTGGGGGAGGGCCAAGAGACCCAGTACTTC.

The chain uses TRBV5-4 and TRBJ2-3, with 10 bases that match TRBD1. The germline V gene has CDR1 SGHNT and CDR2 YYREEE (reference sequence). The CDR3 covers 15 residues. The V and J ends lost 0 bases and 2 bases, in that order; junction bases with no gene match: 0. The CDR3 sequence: CASSLGQGATDTQYF. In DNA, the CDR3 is TGTGCCAGCAGCTTGGGACAGGGGGCCACAGATACGCAGTATTTT.

The CDR3 sequence: CASSPTAGTEAFF. In nucleotides, the CDR3 is TGTGCCAGCAGCCCGACGGCCGGGACTGAAGCTTTCTTT. The chain is built from TRBV9 and TRBJ1-1, with D unclear. Deletions cut 4 bases from V and 5 bases from J, with 12 bases between. The germline V gene encodes CDR1 SGDLS and CDR2 YYNGEE. The CDR3 loop spans 13 amino acids.

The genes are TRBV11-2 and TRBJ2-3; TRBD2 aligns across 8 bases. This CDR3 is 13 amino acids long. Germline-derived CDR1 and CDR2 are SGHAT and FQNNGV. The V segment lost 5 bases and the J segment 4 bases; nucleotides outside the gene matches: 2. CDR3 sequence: CASSDSGADTQYF. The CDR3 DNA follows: TGTGCCAGCAGCGATAGCGGGGCAGATACGCAGTATTTT.

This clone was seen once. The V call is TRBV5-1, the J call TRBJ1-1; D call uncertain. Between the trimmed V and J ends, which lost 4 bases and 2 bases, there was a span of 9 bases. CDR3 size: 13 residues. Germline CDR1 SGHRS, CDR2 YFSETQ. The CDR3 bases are TGCGCCAGCAGCCCGATGGGTAACACTGAAGCTTTCTTT. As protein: CASSPMGNTEAFF.

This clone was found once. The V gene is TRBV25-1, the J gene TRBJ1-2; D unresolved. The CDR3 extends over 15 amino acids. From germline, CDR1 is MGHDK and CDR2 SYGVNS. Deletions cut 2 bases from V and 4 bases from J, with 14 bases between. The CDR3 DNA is TGTGCCAGCAGTGAAATCCGAACGAGGCCCTATGGCTACACCTTC. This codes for CASSEIRTRPYGYTF.

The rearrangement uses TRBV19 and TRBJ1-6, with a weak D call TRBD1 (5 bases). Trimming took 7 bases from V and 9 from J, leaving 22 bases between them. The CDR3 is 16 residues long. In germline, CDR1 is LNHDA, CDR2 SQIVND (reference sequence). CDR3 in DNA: TGTGCCAGTACCTTCCTCGGGGGGTCCTTTAGTTCACCCCTCCACTTT. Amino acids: CASTFLGGSFSSPLHF. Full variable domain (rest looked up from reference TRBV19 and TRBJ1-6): DGGITQSPKYLFRKEGQNVTLSCEQNLNHDAMYWYRQDPGQGLRLIYYSQIVNDFQKGDIAEGYSVSREKKESFPLTVTSAQKNPTAFYLCASTFLGGSFSSPLHFGNGTRLTVT.

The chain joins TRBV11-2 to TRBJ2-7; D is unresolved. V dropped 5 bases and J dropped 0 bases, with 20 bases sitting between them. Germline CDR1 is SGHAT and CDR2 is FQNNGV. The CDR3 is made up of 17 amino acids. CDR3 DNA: TGTGCCAGCAGCGCCGGGTCGGGCGGCCAAAGCTCCTACGAGCAGTACTTC. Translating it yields CASSAGSGGQSSYEQYF.

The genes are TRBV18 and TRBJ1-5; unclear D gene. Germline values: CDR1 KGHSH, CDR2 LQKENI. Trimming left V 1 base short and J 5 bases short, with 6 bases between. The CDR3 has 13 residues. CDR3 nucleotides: TGTGCCAGCTCACCACTAGGAGATCAGCCCCAGCATTTT. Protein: CASSPLGDQPQHF. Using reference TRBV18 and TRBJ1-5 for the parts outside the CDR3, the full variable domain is NAGVMQNPRHLVRRRGQEARLRCSPMKGHSHVYWYRQLPEEGLKFMVYLQKENIIDESGMPKERFSAEFPKEGPSILRIQQVVRGDSAAYFCASSPLGDQPQHFGDGTRLSIL.

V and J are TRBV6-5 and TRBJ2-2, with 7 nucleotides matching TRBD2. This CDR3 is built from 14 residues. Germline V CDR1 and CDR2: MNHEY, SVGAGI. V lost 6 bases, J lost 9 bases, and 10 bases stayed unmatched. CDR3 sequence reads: CASSLGGKGRELFF. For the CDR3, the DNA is TGTGCCAGCAGCCTGGGGGGGAAGGGGAGGGAGCTGTTTTTT.

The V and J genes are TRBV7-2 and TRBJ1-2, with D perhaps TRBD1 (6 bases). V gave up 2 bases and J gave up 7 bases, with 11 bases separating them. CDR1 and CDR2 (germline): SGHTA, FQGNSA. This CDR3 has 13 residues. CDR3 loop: CASSLTGIGGYTF. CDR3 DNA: TGTGCCAGCAGCTTAACAGGGATAGGTGGCTACACCTTC.